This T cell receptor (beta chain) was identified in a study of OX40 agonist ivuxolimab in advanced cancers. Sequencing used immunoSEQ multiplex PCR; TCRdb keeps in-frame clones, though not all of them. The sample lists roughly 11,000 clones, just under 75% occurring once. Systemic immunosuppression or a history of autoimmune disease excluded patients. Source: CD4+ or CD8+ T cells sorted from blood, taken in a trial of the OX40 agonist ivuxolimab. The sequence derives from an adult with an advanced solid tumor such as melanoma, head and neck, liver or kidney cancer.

CDR3 nucleotide sequence: TGTGCCAGCAGAGGGACAGGGGGCGGGACAGATACGCAGTATTTT. Encoded protein: CASRGTGGGTDTQYF. The chain joins TRBV2 to TRBJ2-3, with 12 nucleotides matching TRBD1. The germline gives CDR1 SNHLY, CDR2 FYNNEI. The CDR3 consists of 15 residues. Unmatched junction bases numbered 4, after V lost 6 bases and J lost 3 bases.